This TCR beta chain was captured in a study of blood T cell repertoires in COVID-19. Looking at the study overall: COVID-19 samples from acute and convalescent phases originated in the United States, Italy and Spain. Nucleic acid was either cDNA or gDNA, and it came from T cells, B-cell-depleted T cells, or PBMCs.

Germline V gene lookup returns CDR1 SGHRS and CDR2 YFSETQ. V was clipped by 7 bases and J by 9 bases, with 16 bases between them. The CDR3 has 13 residues. In the study's own analysis: Estimates of nucleated cell counts were drawn from the amplification of reference gene primers. TCRdb's table, derived via immunoSEQ multiplex PCR, lists solely in-frame clones and lacks some. D and trimming come from the DNA, and the V and J calls and clone size come from that table. The repertoire holds 35,000 to 45,000 clones, with roughly 87% as singletons. Material: peripheral blood. V is TRBV5-1 and J is TRBJ2-2; the D gene is possibly TRBD2 (6 bases). The receptor was isolated from a man between 60 and 75 years old with acute or convalescent COVID-19. The CDR3: CASSTEGTRELFF. In DNA, the CDR3 is TGCGCCAGCTCAACGGAGGGTACAAGGGAGCTGTTTTTT.